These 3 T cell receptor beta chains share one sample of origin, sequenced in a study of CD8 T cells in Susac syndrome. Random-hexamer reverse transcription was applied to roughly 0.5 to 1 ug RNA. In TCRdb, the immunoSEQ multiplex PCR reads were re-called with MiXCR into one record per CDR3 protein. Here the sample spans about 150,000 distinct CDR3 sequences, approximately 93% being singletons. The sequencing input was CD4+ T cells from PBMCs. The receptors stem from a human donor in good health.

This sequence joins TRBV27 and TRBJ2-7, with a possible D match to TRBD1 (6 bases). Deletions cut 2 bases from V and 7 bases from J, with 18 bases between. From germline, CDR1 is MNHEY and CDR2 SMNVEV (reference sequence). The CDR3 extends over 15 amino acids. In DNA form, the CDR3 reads TGTGCCAGCAGTTTACTTCCTACTCAGGGGAGTGAGCAGTACTTC. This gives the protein CASSLLPTQGSEQYF.

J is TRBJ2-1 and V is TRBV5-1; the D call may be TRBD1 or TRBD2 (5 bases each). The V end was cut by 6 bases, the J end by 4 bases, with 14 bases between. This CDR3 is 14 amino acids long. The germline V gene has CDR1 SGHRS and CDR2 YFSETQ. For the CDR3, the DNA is TGCGCCAGCAATCTAGGGGACCTTTACAATGAGCAGTTCTTC. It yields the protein CASNLGDLYNEQFF.

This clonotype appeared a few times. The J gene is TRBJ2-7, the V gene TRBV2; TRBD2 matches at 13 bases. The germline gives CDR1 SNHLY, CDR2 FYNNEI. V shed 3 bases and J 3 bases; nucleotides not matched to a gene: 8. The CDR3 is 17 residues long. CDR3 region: CASSDQRTSGSNYEQYF. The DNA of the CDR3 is TGTGCCAGCAGTGACCAGCGGACTAGCGGGAGTAACTACGAGCAGTACTTC. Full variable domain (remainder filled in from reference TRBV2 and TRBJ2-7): EPEVTQTPSHQVTQMGQEVILRCVPISNHLYFYWYRQILGQKVEFLVSFYNNEISEKSEIFDDQFSVERPDGSNFTLKIRSTKLEDSAMYFCASSDQRTSGSNYEQYFGPGTRLTVT.